What follows is one T cell receptor beta chain and its context. Its antigen is unidentified. This specimen belongs to a study of T cell responses to AZD1222 COVID-19 vaccine. Trimming took 4 bases from V and 1 from J, leaving 16 bases between them. Germline V gene sequence: CDR1 SGDLS, CDR2 YYNGEE. The CDR3 has 16 residues. Broader study findings: Donors in the cohort were predominantly white British and more often female, and clonal diversity was possibly underestimated. Regions 160-218 and 743-854 dominated among vaccine-associated CD4 TCRs spanning spike. Spike-specific TCR breadth rose after two AZD1222 doses, and depth rose as well.

Profiled with immunoSEQ multiplex PCR; TCRdb holds only in-frame clones, not every one. The profile shows 100,000 or so clones, roughly 86% of them singletons. Sequencing used peripheral blood, obtained 28 days after the second AZD1222 dose. The receptor comes from an adult who received the AZD1222 COVID-19 vaccine. The gene calls are TRBV9 and TRBJ2-3, with unresolved D. For the CDR3, the DNA is TGTGCCAGCAGCCAAGCAGCTACTCAAGGCACAGATACGCAGTATTTT. Translating it yields CASSQAATQGTDTQYF.